This TCR beta chain was sequenced for a study of cytomegalovirus exposure and HLA in healthy donors. Regarding the study as a whole: HLA alleles showed associations with roughly 17,000 TCR beta sequences in a later analysis, at a 0.05 false discovery rate. It was reportedly the case that the classifier diagnosed cytomegalovirus status with high specificity and sensitivity.

The CDR3 has 21 residues. Trimming removed 0 bases at V and 1 base at J, with 28 bases between. Germline lookup yields CDR1 SGDLS and CDR2 YYNGEE. On this clone: The target antigen is unknown.

Use of 60 Vbeta and 13 Jbeta primers characterized the PCR. TCRdb's copy holds only in-frame clones and misses some; the assay was immunoSEQ multiplex PCR. The sample records approximately 190,000 clones, 81% being singletons. The sample taken for sequencing was PBMCs. V gene TRBV9 combines with J gene TRBJ1-1; no firm D call. This receptor was identified in a man in his fifties in good health and CMV-seronegative. CDR3 nucleotides: TGTGCCAGCAGCGTAGTCTCTCCCCCTCCCCCCCGGGAGGAGGCGAACACTGAAGCTTTCTTT. Its translation is CASSVVSPPPPREEANTEAFF.